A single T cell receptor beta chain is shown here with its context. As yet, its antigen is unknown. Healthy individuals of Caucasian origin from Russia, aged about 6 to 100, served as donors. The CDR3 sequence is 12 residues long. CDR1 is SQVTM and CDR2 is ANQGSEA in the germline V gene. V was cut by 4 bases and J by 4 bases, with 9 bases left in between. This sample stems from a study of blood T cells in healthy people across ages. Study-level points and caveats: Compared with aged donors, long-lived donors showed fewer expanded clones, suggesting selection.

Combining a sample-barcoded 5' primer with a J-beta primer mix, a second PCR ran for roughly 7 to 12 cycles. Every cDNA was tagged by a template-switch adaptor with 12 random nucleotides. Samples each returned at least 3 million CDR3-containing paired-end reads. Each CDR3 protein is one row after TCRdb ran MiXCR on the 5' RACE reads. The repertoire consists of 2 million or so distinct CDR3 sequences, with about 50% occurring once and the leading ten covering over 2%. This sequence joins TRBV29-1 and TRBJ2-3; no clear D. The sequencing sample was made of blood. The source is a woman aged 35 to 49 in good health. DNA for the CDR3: TGCAGCGTTGCGCAAGGTCCAGATACGCAGTATTTT. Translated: CSVAQGPDTQYF.